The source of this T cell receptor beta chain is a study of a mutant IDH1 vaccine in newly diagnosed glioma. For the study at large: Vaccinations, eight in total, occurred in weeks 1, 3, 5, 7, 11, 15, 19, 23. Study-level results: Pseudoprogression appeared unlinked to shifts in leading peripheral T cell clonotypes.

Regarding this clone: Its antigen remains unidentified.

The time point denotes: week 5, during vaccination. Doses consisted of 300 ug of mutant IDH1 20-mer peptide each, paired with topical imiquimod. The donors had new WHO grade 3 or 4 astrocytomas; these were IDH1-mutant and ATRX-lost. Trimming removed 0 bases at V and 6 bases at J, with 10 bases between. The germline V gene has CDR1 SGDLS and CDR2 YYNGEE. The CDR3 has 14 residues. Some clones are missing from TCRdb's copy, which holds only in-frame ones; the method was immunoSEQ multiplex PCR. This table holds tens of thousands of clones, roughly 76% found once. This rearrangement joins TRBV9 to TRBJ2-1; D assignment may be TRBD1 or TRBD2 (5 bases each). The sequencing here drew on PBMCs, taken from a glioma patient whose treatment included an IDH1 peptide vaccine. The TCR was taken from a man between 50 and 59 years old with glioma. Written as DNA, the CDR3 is TGTGCCAGCAGCGTAGGGCAGAGGGGCAATGAGCAGTTCTTC. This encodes CASSVGQRGNEQFF.